The TCR beta chain under discussion was sequenced for a study of cytomegalovirus exposure and HLA in healthy donors. Both 60 Vbeta primers and 13 Jbeta primers went into the PCR. Sequencing was performed with immunoSEQ multiplex PCR; in TCRdb, only in-frame clones are kept and a portion is missing. The profile covers 60,000 to 70,000 clones, with roughly 74% appearing a single time and under 30% taken by the ten largest. This CDR3 region has 16 residues. In germline, CDR1 is SGHRS, CDR2 YFSETQ. With 4 bases removed from V and 0 bases from J, the gap between germline ends came to 11 bases. J is TRBJ2-6 and V is TRBV5-1; no clear D gene. The source is a middle-aged woman in good health and CMV-seropositive. Input material: PBMCs. For the CDR3, the DNA is TGCGCCAGCAGCAATACCATGAGCTCTGGGGCCAACGTCCTGACTTTC. Residues: CASSNTMSSGANVLTF.